This T cell receptor beta chain appears in the sequencing data of a study of cytomegalovirus exposure and HLA in healthy donors (dated by TCRdb to between 2016 and 2019). With respect to the entire study: The 500 to 700 repertoires of the first cohort and the roughly 120 validation repertoires were produced on the same platform, according to a later analysis. The study aimed to test whether signatures of past pathogen exposure could be identified by cataloging public T cell receptors. Besides the first cohort of 666 subjects, a separate validation cohort made up of over 95 different subjects was used. To predict cytomegalovirus infection status, the study brought together high-throughput TCR immunosequencing, statistical association of individual TCRs with disease status, and machine learning. Paper-wide results and their limitations: While some public TCRs were present in many individuals, most TCR sequences turned up only very rarely across donors. A later analysis had no HLA typing for the validation cohort, so co-occurrence there was scored across all 130 or so repertoires. Subsequent analysis determined that TCRs grouped into clusters in the first cohort also showed a tendency toward co-occurrence across the roughly 110 validation repertoires, and about 94% of cluster scores exceeded 0. In the study, approximately 150 TCR beta chains were listed as associated with cytomegalovirus. Cytomegalovirus status was reported to be diagnosed by the classifier with high specificity and sensitivity in both the original and validation cohorts. In vitro tests confirmed that three of the cytomegalovirus-associated TCR beta chains recognize cytomegalovirus antigens. The authors suggested that the approach could potentially be extended to other disease states and immunological phenotypes.

V is pared back by 6 bases and J by 4 bases, with 13 bases lying between the germline termini. The CDR3 goes from the cysteine to the phenylalanine over 14 residues. Only the CDR3 region is kept as DNA, spanning 42 bases read in frame from base 1. CDR1 and CDR2 were assigned from the germline V gene as SNHLY and FYNNEI. The method behind the library was the immunoSEQ multiplex PCR assay. In the source study's methods: A statistical classification framework was built for diagnosing cytomegalovirus status from the catalog of TCR beta chain sequences. TCRdb mirrors the immuneACCESS table, restricted to in-frame sequences. Some clones are absent from its copies; in checked studies, under half trace to an unresolved V gene, and the reason for the others is unknown. The DNA gave D and trimming, while V, J and clone size come from that table. This sample gives around 150,000 clones in total; about nine tenths of them show up just once. The top ten constitute 10% to 13% of the sample.

Donors formed part of the validation cohort, which comprised 120 subjects and was distinct from the first cohort of 550 to 850 subjects. There are a few counts of this clone. Its antigen specificity is not known. No clone much larger than this one lies a single base away; base qualities are absent. The receptor was derived from a woman under 30 in good health and CMV-seropositive. Material for sequencing was PBMCs. The sequence is built from TRBV2 and TRBJ1-5; a tentative D call is TRBD1 (5 bases match). In nucleotides, the sequence is TGTGCCAGCAGGAAGGGGCAGCAAAATCAGCCCCAGCATTTT. It translates to CASRKGQQNQPQHF.